The next 19 T cell receptor beta chains were all read from a single sample in a study of shared clonotypes between healthy human individuals. Measured with immunoSEQ multiplex PCR; TCRdb has only the in-frame clones, and not every one. The sample records approximately 2.1 million clones, 80% to 95% being singletons. The sample comprised naive CD4+ T cells from PBMCs. The subset is: CD45RA+ positively selected. The receptor set was obtained from a man between 18 and 29 years old in good health. Some clones in this sample may be carry-over from other donors' samples.

This chain links TRBV7-8 with TRBJ1-2; TRBD1 agrees at 7 bases. The CDR3 runs 15 residues. The J segment lost 4 bases and the V segment lost 5 bases, leaving 10 bases of the junction unmatched. CDR1 and CDR2 from the germline V gene are SGHVS and FQNEAQ. CDR3 sequence: CASSLDRVVSYGYTF. The CDR3 coding sequence is TGTGCCAGCAGCCTAGACAGGGTCGTGTCCTATGGCTACACCTTC.

The chain carries TRBV5-1 and TRBJ2-3; D perhaps matches TRBD2 (6 bases). V lost 4 bases to trimming and J lost 2 bases, with 17 bases between them. Germline V gene lookup returns CDR1 SGHRS and CDR2 YFSETQ. The CDR3 has 16 residues. Written as DNA, the CDR3 is TGCGCCAGCAGCCCCTCTGGGGGGATCACCACAGATACGCAGTATTTT. This codes for CASSPSGGITTDTQYF.

The chain employs TRBV27 and TRBJ2-2, with D perhaps matching TRBD1 (6 bases). The V end lost 4 bases, the J end lost 7 bases, and 19 bases lay between the germline ends. Per the germline V gene, CDR1 is MNHEY and CDR2 is SMNVEV (reference sequence). The CDR3 consists of 16 residues. Written as DNA, the CDR3 is TGTGCCAGCAGTTATGGACAGCGACTAAGGGTCGGGGAGCTGTTTTTT. Its translation: CASSYGQRLRVGELFF.

This clone appeared a single time. The CDR3 loop reads CASSLDHRQGLYEQYF. The CDR3 coding sequence is TGCGCCAGCAGCTTGGATCATCGGCAGGGGCTTTACGAGCAGTACTTC. This rearrangement joins TRBV5-1 to TRBJ2-7, with D maybe TRBD1 (6 bases). The length of the CDR3 is 16 residues. Germline loops: CDR1 SGHRS, CDR2 YFSETQ. V was cut by 0 bases and J by 4 bases, with 17 bases left in between.

For the CDR3, the DNA is TGTGCCAGCAGCTTAAAACCAACAGGCAATCAGCCCCAGCATTTT. It yields the protein CASSLKPTGNQPQHF. The chain uses TRBV7-8 and TRBJ1-5; the D is unclear. The CDR3 totals 15 residues. V was trimmed by 2 bases and J by 2 bases, leaving 10 bases between them. Germline V gene lookup returns CDR1 SGHVS and CDR2 FQNEAQ.

This clone was seen just once. The CDR3 here is CASSWGGIYGYTF. The DNA for the CDR3 is TGTGCCAGCAGCTGGGGGGGGATCTATGGCTACACCTTC. V and J are TRBV5-4 and TRBJ1-2; D may be TRBD1 (5 bases). Germline CDR1 and CDR2: SGHNT and YYREEE (reference sequence). This CDR3 is built from 13 residues. V lost 3 bases, J lost 4 bases, and 10 bases lay in between.

Details on this clone: The sample has other DNA sequences that encode this CDR3 too. The V gene is TRBV5-1, the J gene TRBJ2-7; 11 bases are a match to TRBD1. CDR3 length: 15 residues. The germline V gene has CDR1 SGHRS and CDR2 YFSETQ. Trimming cost V 4 bases and J 4 bases; bases outside gene matches: 7. CDR3 residues: CASSPRTGGGYEQYF. The DNA for the CDR3 is TGCGCCAGCAGCCCCCGGACAGGGGGCGGGTACGAGCAGTACTTC. The full variable domain, its missing parts supplied by reference TRBV5-1 and TRBJ2-7, is KAGVTQTPRYLIKTRGQQVTLSCSPISGHRSVSWYQQTPGQGLQFLFEYFSETQRNKGNFPGRFSGRQFSNSRSEMNVSTLELGDSALYLCASSPRTGGGYEQYFGPGTRLTVT.

The rearrangement uses TRBV5-1 and TRBJ2-3, with TRBD2 matching 9 bases. CDR1 and CDR2 (germline): SGHRS, YFSETQ. The V gene end was trimmed by 3 bases and the J gene end by 4 bases; junction bases not matched to a gene: 3. The CDR3 length is 14 residues. CDR3 DNA sequence: TGCGCCAGCAGCTGGGCGGGAGGGGCAGATACGCAGTATTTT. This gives the protein CASSWAGGADTQYF.

The chain uses TRBV7-8 and TRBJ1-1; D is ambiguous. This CDR3 contains 11 residues. Germline CDR1 is SGHVS and CDR2 is FQNEAQ. V was cut by 5 bases and J by 10 bases, with 11 bases left in between. This chain's CDR3 is CASSLEGAAFF. For the CDR3, the DNA is TGTGCCAGCAGCCTGGAGGGTGCAGCTTTCTTT.

The V and J genes are TRBV19 and TRBJ2-5; 9 positions match TRBD1. Germline CDR1 reads LNHDA; CDR2 reads SQIVND (reference sequence). CDR3 size: 15 residues. V shed 4 bases and J 3 bases; nucleotides not matched to a gene: 6. The CDR3, as DNA: TGTGCCAGTAGTAAAACCGGGACAGGGAAAGAGACCCAGTACTTC. This gives the protein CASSKTGTGKETQYF. The full variable domain, rest sourced from reference TRBV19 and TRBJ2-5, is DGGITQSPKYLFRKEGQNVTLSCEQNLNHDAMYWYRQDPGQGLRLIYYSQIVNDFQKGDIAEGYSVSREKKESFPLTVTSAQKNPTAFYLCASSKTGTGKETQYFGPGTRLLVL.

A word on this clone: Other nucleotide sequences from this sample produce the same CDR3. The rearrangement joins TRBV29-1 to TRBJ1-1, with unresolved D. V gave up 4 bases and J gave up 0 bases, with 9 bases separating them. This CDR3 contains 13 residues. Germline loops: CDR1 SQVTM, CDR2 ANQGSEA. The CDR3 bases are TGCAGCGTTGGAGGACTGCTGAACACTGAAGCTTTCTTT. Amino acid sequence: CSVGGLLNTEAFF.

This clone has only one observation. The rearrangement joins TRBV14 to TRBJ1-2; a possible D gene is TRBD1 (5 bases). This CDR3 spans 14 amino acids. Germline V CDR1 and CDR2: SGHDN, FVKESK. With 0 bases removed from V and 5 bases from J, the gap between germline ends came to 10 bases. As DNA, the CDR3 is TGTGCCAGCAGCCAAGATCTAGGGGCATATGGCTACACCTTC. It translates to CASSQDLGAYGYTF.

The chain links TRBV7-8 to TRBJ1-5; weak D call: TRBD1 (6 bases). V was pared by 5 bases and J by 3 bases, with 17 bases between. The CDR3 runs 16 residues. In germline, CDR1 is SGHVS, CDR2 FQNEAQ. The CDR3 loop reads CASSPLGGALNQPQHF. The CDR3, as DNA: TGTGCCAGCAGCCCACTAGGGGGGGCCCTCAATCAGCCCCAGCATTTT.

The chain links TRBV7-8 to TRBJ2-7; possibly TRBD2 for D (5 bases). This CDR3 contains 16 residues. Germline loops: CDR1 SGHVS, CDR2 FQNEAQ. V was shortened by 4 bases and J by 2 bases, with 18 bases between the two germline ends. As DNA, the CDR3 is TGTGCCAGCAGCTCCCGCCAGCGGACGTTGGCCTACGAGCAGTACTTC. It translates to CASSSRQRTLAYEQYF.

The rearrangement links TRBV7-3 to TRBJ1-1, with 7 bases aligning to TRBD1. V was clipped by 5 bases and J by 7 bases; unmatched bases: 7. The CDR3 extends over 13 amino acids. Germline CDR1 reads SGHTA; CDR2 reads FQGTGA. The CDR3 is CASSPRQGNEAFF. The CDR3, as DNA: TGTGCCAGCAGCCCCCGACAGGGAAATGAAGCTTTCTTT.

The gene calls are TRBV7-2 and TRBJ2-2; D gene ambiguous. Trimming left V 4 bases short and J 5 bases short, with 17 bases between. The CDR3 consists of 16 residues. CDR1 and CDR2 from the germline V gene are SGHTA and FQGNSA. CDR3 bases: TGTGCCAGCAGCTGGGTGCCACTTGGTCTAACCGGGGAGCTGTTTTTT. Protein sequence: CASSWVPLGLTGELFF.

The chain recombines TRBV6-1 with TRBJ1-5; 8 nucleotides align to TRBD1. CDR3 length: 16 amino acids. Trimming cost V 4 bases and J 3 bases; bases outside gene matches: 8. The germline CDR1 and CDR2 sequences are MNHNS and SASEGT. CDR3 coding DNA: TGTGCCAGCAGTGGAACCGGACAGGGATACAATCAGCCCCAGCATTTT. It is translated as CASSGTGQGYNQPQHF.

This chain connects TRBV30 to TRBJ2-7, with 9 bases fitting TRBD1. CDR1 and CDR2 (germline): GTSNPN, SVGIG (reference sequence). This CDR3 region has 15 residues. V trimming: 2 bases; J trimming: 6 bases; junction bases outside the gene matches: 11. CDR3 nucleotide sequence: TGTGCCTGGAGTCGACCGGGACAGGGAAGAAGCGAGCAGTACTTC. Translating it yields CAWSRPGQGRSEQYF.

This rearrangement joins TRBV18 to TRBJ1-2; 10 bases agree with TRBD1. The V gene end was trimmed by 5 bases and the J gene end by 7 bases; junction bases not matched to a gene: 7. CDR3 length: 14 residues. CDR1 is KGHSH, CDR2 LQKENI, per germline. CDR3 nucleotide sequence: TGTGCCAGCTCAGAGAAAGACAGGGGGCCTGGCTACACCTTC. It specifies CASSEKDRGPGYTF.